A selection of T cell receptor beta chains follows, all from one sample in a study of T cells in Graves' hyperthyroidism and ophthalmopathy. TCRdb processed the multiplex PCR reads anew with MiXCR; each CDR3 protein has one entry. The repertoire has over 350,000 distinct CDR3 sequences, about an eighth of them found once; the top ten carry 28%. The sequenced sample consisted of blood. These receptors all stem from a man aged 50 to 60 with Graves' ophthalmopathy. CDR3s include the opening cysteine and the closing phenylalanine or tryptophan. Fields, in order: J gene, clone size, V gene, D gene, CDR3 protein, CDR3 DNA. A D gene is named only where the DNA matches it firmly. Not every row has a clone size; where given, it reads once, few, many or a size class.

TRBJ1-6	-	TRBV18	-	CASSQDTDSTNSPLHF	TGTGCCAGCTCACAAGACACGGACAGCACAAATTCACCCCTCCACTTT
TRBJ2-2	-	TRBV27	TRBD1	CASSSGTGLLGGELFF	TGTGCCAGCAGTTCGGGGACAGGACTCCTGGGCGGGGAGCTGTTTTTT
TRBJ2-3	many	TRBV5-4	TRBD1	CASGRQGVGADTQYF	TGTGCCAGCGGTAGACAGGGCGTTGGAGCAGATACGCAGTATTTT
TRBJ2-1	many	TRBV2	TRBD2	CASMSSGTSNIRSSYNEQFF	TGTGCCAGCATGTCGTCCGGGACTAGCAACATCAGGAGCTCCTACAATGAGCAGTTCTTC
TRBJ2-5	many	TRBV7-9	TRBD2	CASSLDTGGRETQYF	TGTGCCAGCAGCTTAGATACGGGAGGGCGAGAGACCCAGTACTTC
TRBJ2-5	-	TRBV7-9	-	CASSLGRAEYTQETQYF	TGTGCCAGCAGCTTAGGAAGGGCTGAATATACTCAAGAGACCCAGTACTTC
TRBJ2-3	many	TRBV9	-	CASRVGLLRADTQYF	TGTGCCAGCAGAGTAGGACTCCTCAGGGCAGATACGCAGTATTTT
TRBJ1-1	-	TRBV5-1	TRBD1	CASRGGTGAPTEAFF	TGCGCCAGCAGAGGAGGGACAGGGGCGCCGACTGAAGCTTTCTTT
TRBJ1-2	few	TRBV6-1	-	CASSGEFTNYGYTF	TGTGCCAGCAGTGGAGAGTTTACTAACTATGGCTACACCTTC
TRBJ2-7	-	TRBV6-1	TRBD2	CASSGTSGWDEQYF	TGTGCCAGCAGCGGGACTAGCGGATGGGACGAGCAGTACTTC
TRBJ1-2	many	TRBV10-3	-	CAISESTEGSGYTF	TGTGCCATCAGTGAGTCGACTGAAGGGAGTGGCTACACCTTC
TRBJ2-5	few	TRBV24-1	TRBD2	CATSEPSGSLQETQYF	TGTGCCACCAGTGAGCCTAGCGGAAGCCTCCAAGAGACCCAGTACTTC
TRBJ2-1	few	TRBV15	TRBD2	CATSRGASGRYNEQFF	TGTGCCACCAGCAGAGGGGCGAGCGGGAGATACAATGAGCAGTTCTTC
TRBJ2-7	many	TRBV5-1	TRBD2	CASSLGGTSDYEQYF	TGCGCCAGCAGCTTGGGGGGGACTAGCGATTACGAGCAGTACTTC
TRBJ2-1	-	TRBV3-1	TRBD2	CASSPRASGRVGSYNEQFF	TGTGCCAGCAGCCCCCGGGCTAGCGGGAGAGTCGGGTCCTACAATGAGCAGTTCTTC
TRBJ2-3	many	TRBV6-1	TRBD1	CASLDRPTWTDTQYF	TGTGCCAGCCTGGACAGGCCCACGTGGACAGATACGCAGTATTTT
TRBJ2-5	many	TRBV7-9	-	CASSLGTGKETQYF	TGTGCCAGCAGCTTAGGAACAGGGAAAGAGACCCAGTACTTC
TRBJ2-1	many	TRBV19	TRBD2	CASSSQGGRWSYNEQFF	TGTGCCAGTAGTTCCCAGGGCGGGAGGTGGTCCTACAATGAGCAGTTCTTC
TRBJ1-1	many	TRBV2	-	CASSVQQFSEAFF	TGTGCCAGCAGCGTACAGCAGTTCAGTGAAGCTTTCTTT
TRBJ2-3	-	TRBV19	TRBD2	CASSTFGSGGDTQYF	TGTGCCAGTAGTACCTTCGGTAGCGGGGGGGATACGCAGTATTTT
TRBJ2-1	-	TRBV9	-	CASSVGASSAQIRNEQFF	TGTGCCAGCAGCGTAGGAGCTTCTAGCGCTCAAATAAGGAATGAGCAGTTCTTC
TRBJ2-1	many	TRBV11-2	TRBD1	CASSFLGQGNEQFF	TGTGCCAGCAGCTTCCTCGGACAGGGCAATGAGCAGTTCTTC
TRBJ1-1	-	TRBV30	-	CAWSITPNTEAFF	TGTGCCTGGAGTATAACACCAAACACTGAAGCTTTCTTT
TRBJ2-7	many	TRBV5-1	-	CASSLDLWTPGVVAYEQYF	TGCGCCAGCAGCTTGGATCTGTGGACGCCGGGAGTGGTGGCCTACGAGCAGTACTTC